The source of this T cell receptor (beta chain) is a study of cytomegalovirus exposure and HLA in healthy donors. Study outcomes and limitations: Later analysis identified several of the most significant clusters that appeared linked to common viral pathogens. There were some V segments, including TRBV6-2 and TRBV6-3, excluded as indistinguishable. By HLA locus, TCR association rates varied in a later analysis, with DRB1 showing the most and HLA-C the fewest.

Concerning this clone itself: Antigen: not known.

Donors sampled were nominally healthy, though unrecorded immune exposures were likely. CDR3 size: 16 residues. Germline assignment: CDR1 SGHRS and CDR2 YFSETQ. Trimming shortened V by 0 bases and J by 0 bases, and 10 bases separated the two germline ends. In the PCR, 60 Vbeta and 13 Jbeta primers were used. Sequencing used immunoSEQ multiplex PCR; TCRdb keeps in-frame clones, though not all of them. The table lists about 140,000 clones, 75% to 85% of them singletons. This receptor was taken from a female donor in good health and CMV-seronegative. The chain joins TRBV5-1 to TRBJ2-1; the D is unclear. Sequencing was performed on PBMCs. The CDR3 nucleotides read TGCGCCAGCAGCTTGGGTTACTCGTCCTCCTACAATGAGCAGTTCTTC. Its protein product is CASSLGYSSSYNEQFF.